In its sample, the clone carrying this T cell receptor beta chain was seen once. Here immunoSEQ multiplex PCR was the method, and the copy in TCRdb shows in-frame clones only, minus some. The sample gives about 160,000 clones, 70% to 90% of which show up once; under 3.5% is in the top ten. The sample comes from a study of blood T cell repertoires in COVID-19. The CDR3 loop spans 17 amino acids. Germline CDR1 is SGHTA and CDR2 is FQGTGA. V lost 5 bases and J lost 1; bases outside the gene matches: 12. Sequenced sample: peripheral blood. This chain connects TRBV7-3 to TRBJ2-3; 7 positions match TRBD2. This receptor was identified in a man between 65 and 80 years old with acute or convalescent COVID-19. The CDR3 DNA follows: TGTGCCAGCAGCCCCTCTGAGGGAGGGTGGGGCACAGATACGCAGTATTTT. It translates to CASSPSEGGWGTDTQYF.